What follows are 4 T cell receptor beta chains derived from one specimen sequenced in a study of T cell responses to AZD1222 COVID-19 vaccine. The table came from immunoSEQ multiplex PCR; TCRdb's copy has only in-frame clones and leaves some out. The sample consists of about 100,000 clones, around 90% of them appearing once. The source material was peripheral blood, sampled on day 0 of AZD1222 vaccination. The receptors derive from an adult in good health.

The chain carries TRBV6-1 and TRBJ1-5, with D uncertain. Germline loops: CDR1 MNHNS, CDR2 SASEGT. V lost 3 bases, J lost 6 bases, and 9 bases lay in between. The length of the CDR3 is 13 residues. The CDR3 sequence: CASSDGEFQPQHF. In DNA form, the CDR3 reads TGTGCCAGCAGTGATGGGGAGTTTCAGCCCCAGCATTTT.

V and J are TRBV7-3 and TRBJ2-3; D might be TRBD2 (6 bases). This CDR3 spans 16 amino acids. Germline assignment: CDR1 SGHTA and CDR2 FQGTGA. V lost 2 bases to trimming and J lost 3 bases, with 15 bases between them. The CDR3 reads CASSLGRGGRTDTQYF. The CDR3 coding sequence is TGTGCCAGCAGCTTAGGGCGGGGCGGTAGGACAGATACGCAGTATTTT.

With regard to this clone: The junction does not match germline at one end; this may be a read error. The chain has TRBV3-1 (or the pseudogene TRBV3-2) and TRBJ2-2, with a tentative D call TRBD2 (5 bases). Germline lookup yields CDR1 LGHDT and CDR2 YNNKEL (reference sequence). The CDR3 is 15 amino acids. The CDR3 region is CASSPRVVGHRGAVF. The CDR3, as DNA: TGTGCCAGCAGCCCCCGGGTAGTCGGGCACCGGGGAGCTGTTTTT.

V is TRBV4-2 and J is TRBJ2-2; maybe TRBD2 (5 bases). The V and J ends lost 0 bases and 5 bases respectively, with 7 bases between them. This CDR3 region has 14 residues. From germline, CDR1 is LGHNA and CDR2 YNFKEQ. This chain's CDR3 is CASSQELETGELFF. The CDR3 nucleotides are TGTGCCAGCAGCCAAGAACTAGAAACCGGGGAGCTGTTTTTT.